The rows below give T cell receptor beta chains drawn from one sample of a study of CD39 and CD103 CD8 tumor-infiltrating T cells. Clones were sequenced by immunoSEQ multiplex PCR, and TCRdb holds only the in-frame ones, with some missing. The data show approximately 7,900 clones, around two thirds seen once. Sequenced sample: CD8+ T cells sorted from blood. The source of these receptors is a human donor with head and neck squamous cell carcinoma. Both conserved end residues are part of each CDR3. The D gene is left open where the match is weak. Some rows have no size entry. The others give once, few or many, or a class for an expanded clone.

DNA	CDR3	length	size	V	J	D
TGTGCCTGGACGAGCGTTCTCTCCTATAATTCACCCCTCCACTTT	CAWTSVLSYNSPLHF	15	.	TRBV30	TRBJ1-6	.
TGTGCCAGCAGCTTGTCGACAGGGGTCAATGAGCAGTTCTTC	CASSLSTGVNEQFF	14	.	TRBV7-9	TRBJ2-1	TRBD1
TGCGCCAGCAGCCCCAGTGGGACTAGCGGTATCTACAATGAGCAGTTCTTC	CASSPSGTSGIYNEQFF	17	.	TRBV4-3	TRBJ2-1	TRBD2
TGCGCCAGCAGCCAAGCCTTGGGGACTAGCTACTACGAGCAGTACTTC	CASSQALGTSYYEQYF	16	.	TRBV4-3	TRBJ2-7	TRBD2
TGTGCCAGCAGCTTACCCGCGAGGGAGACCCAGTACTTC	CASSLPARETQYF	13	.	TRBV7-9	TRBJ2-5	.
TGTGCCAGCAGTAAAACCACAGGCGCCAATCAGCCCCAGCATTTT	CASSKTTGANQPQHF	15	few	TRBV6-5	TRBJ1-5	.
TGTGCCAGCAGCTTAGAAATTCTAAATGAGCAGTTCTTC	CASSLEILNEQFF	13	.	TRBV7-8	TRBJ2-1	.
TGTGCCAGCAGCTTGGCAGGGTTGAACTATGGCTACACCTTC	CASSLAGLNYGYTF	14	.	TRBV5-6	TRBJ1-2	.
TGTGCCTGCGCCCCGCTGTTTTTAAGGGGCTACTATGGCTACACCTTC	CACAPLFLRGYYGYTF	16	.	TRBV28	TRBJ1-2	.
TGTGCCAGCAGTTACTCGAATCCAGACGAATACGAGCAGTACTTC	CASSYSNPDEYEQYF	15	.	TRBV6-5	TRBJ2-7	.
TGCGCCAGCGGAAGCACGTACTCTGGAAACACCATATATTTT	CASGSTYSGNTIYF	14	.	TRBV10-2	TRBJ1-3	.
TGTGCCAGCACCCAGGGGGGGGCCAACGTCCTGACTTTC	CASTQGGANVLTF	13	.	TRBV7-8	TRBJ2-6	.
TGTGCCTCTGGGATCTCTCTAACTAACTATGGCTACACCTTC	CASGISLTNYGYTF	14	.	TRBV19	TRBJ1-2	.
TGTGCCAGCAGTGAAGCGGGGCGGGGGGCACCCTACGAGCAGTACTTC	CASSEAGRGAPYEQYF	16	.	TRBV2	TRBJ2-7	TRBD2
TGTGCCAGTAGTATAGATCCGGCAGGGGGCGGCACCGGGGAGCTGTTTTTT	CASSIDPAGGGTGELFF	17	.	TRBV19	TRBJ2-2	TRBD1
TGTGCCAGTAGTATACCCGAGACAGGGGACTATAATGAAAAACTGTTTTTT	CASSIPETGDYNEKLFF	17	.	TRBV19	TRBJ1-4	TRBD1